Shown below are 30 T cell receptor beta chains from a single sample sequenced in a study of blood T cell repertoires in COVID-19. Assay: immunoSEQ multiplex PCR; the TCRdb copy retains only in-frame clones and omits some. This table has about 96,000 clones, approximately 84% appearing once. The sequenced material came from peripheral blood. These receptors came from a woman between 55 and 75 years old with acute or convalescent COVID-19.

V and J are TRBV19 and TRBJ2-2, with 8 bases matching TRBD1. Germline V CDR1 and CDR2: LNHDA, SQIVND (reference sequence). The CDR3 spans 15 residues. The junction had 5 bases not matched to a gene; V was cut back by 4 bases and J by 4 bases. CDR3 nucleotides: TGTGCCAGTAGTACAACAGGGGGGAGCACCGGGGAGCTGTTTTTT. Amino acid sequence: CASSTTGGSTGELFF.

The chain uses TRBV3-1 (or the pseudogene TRBV3-2) and TRBJ2-7; 12 bases fit TRBD2. Germline assignment: CDR1 LGHDT and CDR2 YNNKEL (reference sequence). Germline trimming cut 3 bases from V and 7 bases from J; bases unmatched to any gene: 13. The CDR3 runs 17 residues. The CDR3 DNA follows: TGTGCCAGCAGCCATCGAAGTCTAGCGGGGGGGCCGGGGGAGCAGTACTTC. This sequence encodes CASSHRSLAGGPGEQYF.

V and J are TRBV28 and TRBJ1-3, with a weak D call TRBD1 (5 bases). This CDR3 is 14 amino acids long. Deletions cut 6 bases from V and 1 base from J, with 10 bases between. The germline CDR1 and CDR2 sequences are MDHEN and SYDVKM. The CDR3 DNA reads as TGTGCCAGCAGCCCAGGGTTTTCTGGAAACACCATATATTTT. This gives the protein CASSPGFSGNTIYF.

This clone was detected only a few times. The chain joins TRBV24-1 to TRBJ2-2; the match to TRBD2 covers 7 bases. The CDR3 has 16 residues. J was trimmed by 5 bases and V by 1 base; bases with no gene match: 6. Germline V lookup: CDR1 KGHDR, CDR2 SFDVKD. The CDR3 loop reads CATSDFSRGGTGELFF. CDR3 nucleotides: TGTGCCACCAGTGATTTTTCTCGCGGGGGTACCGGGGAGCTGTTTTTT.

This clone came up once. The J gene is TRBJ1-2, the V gene TRBV5-4; D may be TRBD1 (6 bases). V was cut by 4 bases and J by 5 bases, with 12 bases left in between. The V gene's germline CDR1 is SGHNT and CDR2 YYREEE (reference sequence). The CDR3 length is 13 residues. The DNA of the CDR3 is TGTGCCAGCAGCACAGGGTCGCAGTATGGCTACACCTTC. Translation: CASSTGSQYGYTF.

The V call is TRBV6-6, the J call TRBJ1-3, with no clear D. V lost 6 bases and J lost 4, with 13 bases in between. CDR3 length: 14 residues. Germline lookup yields CDR1 MNHNY and CDR2 SVGAGI (reference sequence). CDR3 protein: CASRTPQAGNTIYF. The DNA for the CDR3 is TGTGCCAGCAGAACTCCTCAGGCGGGAAACACCATATATTTT.

The chain uses TRBV29-1 and TRBJ2-3; the match to TRBD1 covers 11 bases. The ends lost 7 bases at V and 7 bases at J; junction bases unmatched: 10. CDR1 is SQVTM, CDR2 ANQGSEA, per germline. CDR3 length: 14 amino acids. CDR3: CSGLRDRGANTQYF. The CDR3 nucleotides are TGCAGCGGCCTGAGGGACAGGGGGGCAAATACGCAGTATTTT.

V is TRBV6-1 and J is TRBJ1-2; D is ambiguous. CDR1 and CDR2 from the germline V gene are MNHNS and SASEGT. V was clipped by 0 bases and J by 1 base, with 18 bases between them. The CDR3 contains 18 residues. CDR3 nucleotide sequence: TGTGCCAGCAGTGAAGCGCTTATCTCGGGAGGTGGTAACTATGGCTACACCTTC. This codes for CASSEALISGGGNYGYTF.

The CDR3 coding sequence is TGTGCCAGTAGTATTGGTCCTCAGGGGAACACCGGGGAGCTGTTTTTT. Translation: CASSIGPQGNTGELFF. This rearrangement joins TRBV19 to TRBJ2-2, with a tentative D call TRBD1 (5 bases). V was pared by 3 bases and J by 1 base, with 12 bases between. Germline V gives CDR1 LNHDA, CDR2 SQIVND (reference sequence). The CDR3 consists of 16 residues.

The chain couples TRBV11-2 to TRBJ2-1, with 9 bases identical to TRBD2. J lost 9 bases, V lost 10 bases, and 13 bases had no gene match. Per germline, CDR1 SGHAT and CDR2 FQNNGV. The CDR3 is made up of 14 amino acids. Here the CDR3 DNA reads TGTGCCACCCTGTTCGAGCGGGGGGTTGGTGAGCAGTTCTTC. Its protein product is CATLFERGVGEQFF.

This clone was seen a single time. J is TRBJ1-6 and V is TRBV21-1; TRBD1, the table's D call, was not compared with the DNA. TRBV21-1 is classified as a pseudogene. The CDR3 has 16 amino acids. CDR3 nucleotides: TGTGCCAGCAGCAGGGAAAGGGGGTCCTTAAGTACACCCCTCCACTTT. Translation gives CASSRERGSLSTPLHF.

This chain uses TRBV4-3 with TRBJ2-7, with D unclear. Germline V CDR1 and CDR2: LGHNA, YSLEER. This CDR3 is built from 19 residues. The V gene lost 0 bases and the J gene lost 1 base, with 22 bases spanning the gap. In nucleotides, the CDR3 is TGCGCCAGCAGCCAAGATATCATAGCTGCGGCTGCATTGTCCTACGAGCAGTACTTC. This sequence encodes CASSQDIIAAAALSYEQYF.

Here the CDR3 DNA reads TGTGCCAGCAGTCCGACAGGGGGCAGCAATGGCTACACCTTC. The encoded protein is CASSPTGGSNGYTF. V and J are TRBV28 and TRBJ1-2, with 10 bases matching TRBD1. Trimming removed 5 bases from V and 6 bases from J; junction bases left unmatched: 6. The CDR3 extends over 14 amino acids. Germline CDR1 reads MDHEN; CDR2 reads SYDVKM.

The genes are TRBV19 and TRBJ1-5; the D is unclear. The CDR3 is 15 residues long. V lost 3 bases, J lost 2 bases, and 11 bases lay in between. The germline CDR1 and CDR2 sequences are LNHDA and SQIVND (reference sequence). Written as DNA, the CDR3 is TGTGCCAGTAGTATGTCCCAGCGGGGCAATCAGCCCCAGCATTTT. This sequence encodes CASSMSQRGNQPQHF.

In the case of this clone: The sample contains more than one DNA sequence encoding this CDR3. CDR3: CASSEARYNSPLHF. CDR3 nucleotide sequence: TGTGCCAGCAGTGAGGCCAGGTACAATTCACCCCTCCACTTT. The chain recombines TRBV2 with TRBJ1-6, with D hard to call. The V end was cut by 3 bases, the J end by 7 bases, with 10 bases between. Germline V gene lookup returns CDR1 SNHLY and CDR2 FYNNEI. The CDR3 runs 14 residues.

This clone was picked up a small number of times. V and J are TRBV7-9 and TRBJ1-5, with TRBD1 matching 8 bases. Germline CDR1 and CDR2: SEHNR and FQNEAQ (reference sequence). Trimming cost V 3 bases and J 4 bases; bases outside gene matches: 5. The CDR3 totals 15 residues. The CDR3 is CASSFDRGGNQPQHF. CDR3 nucleotides: TGTGCCAGCAGCTTTGACAGGGGTGGTAATCAGCCCCAGCATTTT.

The sample holds a few counts of this clone. The chain recombines TRBV6-5 with TRBJ1-1; TRBD1 is a possible D gene (6 bases). V lost 2 bases to trimming and J lost 2 bases, with 9 bases between them. The CDR3 covers 14 residues. Per germline, CDR1 MNHEY and CDR2 SVGAGI. CDR3 amino acids: CASSYDRSNTEAFF. For the CDR3, the DNA is TGTGCCAGCAGTTACGACAGGTCCAACACTGAAGCTTTCTTT.

The chain combines TRBV5-1 with TRBJ1-6; D is perhaps TRBD1 (6 bases). Trimming pared 7 bases from V and 6 bases from J, leaving 20 bases between. This CDR3 has 16 amino acids. The germline V gene has CDR1 SGHRS and CDR2 YFSETQ. The CDR3 reads CASAQPSGQRNSPLHF. The CDR3 DNA sequence: TGCGCCAGCGCACAACCTTCAGGACAGCGTAATTCACCCCTCCACTTT.

The V and J genes are TRBV7-3 and TRBJ2-3, with unresolved D. The CDR3 totals 13 residues. V lost 3 bases to trimming and J lost 3 bases, with 7 bases between them. Germline V CDR1 and CDR2: SGHTA, FQGTGA. CDR3 region: CASSFAQTDTQYF. The CDR3 DNA follows: TGTGCCAGCAGCTTCGCACAGACAGATACGCAGTATTTT.

V is TRBV10-2 and J is TRBJ2-3, with TRBD2 matching over 8 bases. CDR1 is WSHSY and CDR2 is SAAADI in the germline V gene. V lost 6 bases and J lost 2; bases outside the gene matches: 4. This CDR3 comprises 14 residues. The CDR3 here is CASRPAGDTDTQYF. The CDR3 coding sequence is TGCGCCAGCAGGCCAGCGGGGGACACAGATACGCAGTATTTT.

In this sample, this clone turned up once. The chain employs TRBV9 and TRBJ2-3; possible D gene TRBD2, 5 bases. The CDR3 contains 15 residues. Germline loops: CDR1 SGDLS, CDR2 YYNGEE. Trimming cost V 3 bases and J 3 bases, with 14 bases left between them. The CDR3 region has the DNA TGTGCCAGCAGCGCCGGAGGTGTTCGAACAGATACGCAGTATTTT. This codes for CASSAGGVRTDTQYF.

This chain uses TRBV2 with TRBJ1-6; 8 bases are a match to TRBD1. This CDR3 comprises 15 residues. Germline CDR1 is SNHLY and CDR2 is FYNNEI. Losses at the gene ends were 6 bases for V and 7 bases for J; bases not matched to a gene: 8. CDR3 bases: TGTGCCAGCAGGGAGACAGGGGCCGGGAATTCACCCCTCCACTTT. Encoded protein: CASRETGAGNSPLHF.

This chain connects TRBV30 to TRBJ1-4, with D tentatively TRBD1 (5 bases). Germline CDR1 GTSNPN, CDR2 SVGIG (reference sequence). The CDR3 spans 14 residues. With 4 bases removed from V and 8 bases from J, the gap between germline ends came to 17 bases. The CDR3 sequence: CAWNRGTEHEKLFF. DNA of the CDR3: TGTGCCTGGAATCGCGGGACGGAGCACGAAAAACTGTTTTTT. Variable domain in full (rest from reference TRBV30 and TRBJ1-4): SQTIHQWPATLVQPVGSPLSLECTVEGTSNPNLYWYRQAAGRGLQLLFYSVGIGQISSEVPQNLSASRPQDRQFILSSKKLLLSDSGFYLCAWNRGTEHEKLFFGSGTQLSVL.

The CDR3 DNA follows: TGTGCCAGCAGTGAAGCGCAAGGCGGCTCCCAAGAGACCCAGTACTTC. This encodes CASSEAQGGSQETQYF. The chain combines TRBV2 with TRBJ2-5; D call uncertain. V lost 0 bases to trimming and J lost 1 base, with 12 bases between them. From germline, CDR1 is SNHLY and CDR2 FYNNEI. This CDR3 comprises 16 residues.

The rearrangement joins TRBV21-1 to TRBJ2-7; the table's D call of TRBD1 was not tested on the DNA. TRBV21-1 is classified as a pseudogene. The CDR3 contains 15 residues. In nucleotides, the CDR3 is TGTGCCAGCAGCAATCTCGACAGGAGCTCCTACGAGCAGTACTTC. Translated, it gives CASSNLDRSSYEQYF.

The genes are TRBV4-1 and TRBJ1-4; 7 nucleotides align to TRBD1. Germline-derived CDR1 and CDR2 are MGHRA and YSYEKL. The CDR3 is made up of 15 amino acids. V was pared by 4 bases and J by 4 bases, with 6 bases of the junction left unmatched. DNA for the CDR3: TGCGCCAGCAGCCCGTCGGGACAGATTAATGAAAAACTGTTTTTT. Its protein is CASSPSGQINEKLFF.

CDR3 nucleotide sequence: TGCGCCAGCAGCTGGGGGACAGGGGGCTCAGAGACCCAGTACTTC. The encoded protein is CASSWGTGGSETQYF. The V gene is TRBV5-1, the J gene TRBJ2-5, with TRBD1 matching over 12 bases. V shed 3 bases and J 4 bases; nucleotides not matched to a gene: 4. This CDR3 is built from 15 residues. From germline, CDR1 is SGHRS and CDR2 YFSETQ.

The sample holds one count of this clone. This rearrangement joins TRBV15 to TRBJ2-4; the D gene is possibly TRBD2 (6 bases). The CDR3 totals 16 residues. The germline V and J ends were trimmed by 8 bases and 0 bases, with 17 bases remaining between them. Germline assignment: CDR1 LNHNV and CDR2 YYDKDF (reference sequence). CDR3 residues: CATGLLTGKAKNIQYF. CDR3 nucleotides: TGTGCCACCGGACTACTCACGGGAAAAGCCAAAAACATTCAGTACTTC.

The chain employs TRBV7-2 and TRBJ2-7; the D gene is possibly TRBD1 (6 bases). Germline-derived CDR1 and CDR2 are SGHTA and FQGNSA. CDR3 length equals 13 residues. Trimming stripped 1 base from V and 2 bases from J, with 6 bases between. The CDR3 region has the DNA TGTGCCAGCAGCTTAGACAGGGCCTACGAGCAGTACTTC. It codes for CASSLDRAYEQYF.

The chain has TRBV29-1 and TRBJ1-5; 10 nucleotides line up with TRBD1. Germline-derived CDR1 and CDR2 are SQVTM and ANQGSEA. The CDR3 loop spans 13 amino acids. The trim removed 7 bases at V and 3 bases at J, leaving 3 bases unmatched. The CDR3 is CSATGGVNQPQHF. In DNA form, the CDR3 reads TGCAGCGCGACAGGGGGCGTCAATCAGCCCCAGCATTTT.